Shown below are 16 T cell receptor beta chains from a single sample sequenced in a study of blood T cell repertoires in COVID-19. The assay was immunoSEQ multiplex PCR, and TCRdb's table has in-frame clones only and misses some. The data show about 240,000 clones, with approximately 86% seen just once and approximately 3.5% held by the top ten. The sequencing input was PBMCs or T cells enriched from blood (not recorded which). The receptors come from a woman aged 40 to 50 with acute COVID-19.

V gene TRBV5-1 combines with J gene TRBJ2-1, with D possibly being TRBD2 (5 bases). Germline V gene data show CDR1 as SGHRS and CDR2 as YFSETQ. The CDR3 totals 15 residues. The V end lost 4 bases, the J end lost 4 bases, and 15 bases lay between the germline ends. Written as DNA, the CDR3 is TGCGCCAGCAGCATAAGCGGAACCAAGTACAATGAGCAGTTCTTC. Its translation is CASSISGTKYNEQFF.

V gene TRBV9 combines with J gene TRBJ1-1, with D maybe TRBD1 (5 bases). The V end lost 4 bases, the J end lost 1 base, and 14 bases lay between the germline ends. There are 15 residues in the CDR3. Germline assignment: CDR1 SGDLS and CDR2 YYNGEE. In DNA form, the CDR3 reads TGTGCCAGCAGCCCATTCACAGGTAGGAACACTGAAGCTTTCTTT. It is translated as CASSPFTGRNTEAFF.

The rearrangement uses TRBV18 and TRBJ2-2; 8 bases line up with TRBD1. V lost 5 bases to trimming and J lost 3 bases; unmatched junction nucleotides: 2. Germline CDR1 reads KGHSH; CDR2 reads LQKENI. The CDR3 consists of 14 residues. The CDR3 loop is CASSSTGDTGELFF. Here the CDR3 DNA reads TGTGCCAGCTCATCGACAGGGGACACCGGGGAGCTGTTTTTT.

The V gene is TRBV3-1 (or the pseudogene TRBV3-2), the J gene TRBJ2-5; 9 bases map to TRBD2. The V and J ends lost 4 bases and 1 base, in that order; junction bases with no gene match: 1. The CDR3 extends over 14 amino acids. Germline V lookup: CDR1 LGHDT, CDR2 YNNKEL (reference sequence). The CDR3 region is CASSRAGGQETQYF. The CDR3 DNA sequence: TGTGCCAGCAGCCGAGCGGGGGGCCAAGAGACCCAGTACTTC.

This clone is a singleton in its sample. The CDR3 loop reads CASSFGTPYNEQFF. CDR3 bases: TGTGCCAGCAGCTTTGGGACACCCTACAATGAGCAGTTCTTC. The chain employs TRBV7-6 and TRBJ2-1, with D possibly TRBD1 on 6 matching bases. There are 14 residues in the CDR3. CDR1 is SGHVS, CDR2 FNYEAQ, per germline. V lost 3 bases and J lost 2, with 8 bases in between.

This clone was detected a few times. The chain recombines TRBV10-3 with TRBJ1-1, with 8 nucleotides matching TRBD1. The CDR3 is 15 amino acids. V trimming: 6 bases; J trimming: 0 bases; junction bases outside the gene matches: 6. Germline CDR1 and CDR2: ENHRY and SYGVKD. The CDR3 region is CAIRNGQGVNTEAFF. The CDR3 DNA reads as TGTGCCATCAGAAATGGACAGGGCGTGAACACTGAAGCTTTCTTT.

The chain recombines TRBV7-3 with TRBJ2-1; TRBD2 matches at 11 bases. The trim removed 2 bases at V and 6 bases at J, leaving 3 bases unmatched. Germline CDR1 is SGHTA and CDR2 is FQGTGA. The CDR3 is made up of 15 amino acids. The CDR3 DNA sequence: TGTGCCAGCAGCTTAGACGGGACTAGCGGCAATGAGCAGTTCTTC. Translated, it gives CASSLDGTSGNEQFF.

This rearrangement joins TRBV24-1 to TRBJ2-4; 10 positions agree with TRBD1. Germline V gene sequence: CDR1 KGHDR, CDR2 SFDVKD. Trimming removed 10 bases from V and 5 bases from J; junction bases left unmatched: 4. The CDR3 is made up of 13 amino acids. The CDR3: CATKGQGENIQYF. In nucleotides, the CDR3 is TGTGCCACTAAAGGACAGGGGGAAAACATTCAGTACTTC.

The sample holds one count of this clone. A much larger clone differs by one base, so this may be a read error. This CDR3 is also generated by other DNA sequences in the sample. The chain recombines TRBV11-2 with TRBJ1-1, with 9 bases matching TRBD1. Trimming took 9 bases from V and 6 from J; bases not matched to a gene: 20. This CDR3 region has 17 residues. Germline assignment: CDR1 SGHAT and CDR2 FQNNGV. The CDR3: CASSNTGTGRLRAEAFF. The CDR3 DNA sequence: TGTGCCAGTAGCAATACCGGGACAGGGAGGTTAAGGGCTGAAGCTTTCTTT. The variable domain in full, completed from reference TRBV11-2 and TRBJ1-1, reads EAGVAQSPRYKIIEKRQSVAFWCNPISGHATLYWYQQILGQGPKLLIQFQNNGVVDDSQLPKDRFSAERLKGVDSTLKIQPAKLEDSAVYLCASSNTGTGRLRAEAFFGQGTRLTVV.

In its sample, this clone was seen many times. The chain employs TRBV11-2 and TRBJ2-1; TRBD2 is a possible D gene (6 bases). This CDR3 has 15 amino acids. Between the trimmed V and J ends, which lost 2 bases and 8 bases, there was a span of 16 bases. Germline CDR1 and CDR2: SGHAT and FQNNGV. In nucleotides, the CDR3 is TGTGCCAGCAGCTTAAACACGGGAGCAGGATATGAGCAGTTCTTC. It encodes CASSLNTGAGYEQFF.

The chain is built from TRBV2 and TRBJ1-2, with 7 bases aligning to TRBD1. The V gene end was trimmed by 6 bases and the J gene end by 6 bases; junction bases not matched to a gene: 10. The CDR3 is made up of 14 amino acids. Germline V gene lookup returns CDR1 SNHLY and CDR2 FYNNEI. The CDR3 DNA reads TGTGCCAGCAGGGCGGGACAGCATTCTAATGGCTACACCTTC. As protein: CASRAGQHSNGYTF. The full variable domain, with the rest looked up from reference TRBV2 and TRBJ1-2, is EPEVTQTPSHQVTQMGQEVILRCVPISNHLYFYWYRQILGQKVEFLVSFYNNEISEKSEIFDDQFSVERPDGSNFTLKIRSTKLEDSAMYFCASRAGQHSNGYTFGSGTRLTVV.

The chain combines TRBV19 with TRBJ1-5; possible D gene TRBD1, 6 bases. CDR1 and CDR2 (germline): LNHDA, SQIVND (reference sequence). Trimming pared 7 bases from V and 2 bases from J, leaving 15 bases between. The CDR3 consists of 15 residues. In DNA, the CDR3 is TGTGCCAGTACCTTTGCGGACAGTGGCAATCAGCCCCAGCATTTT. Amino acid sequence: CASTFADSGNQPQHF.

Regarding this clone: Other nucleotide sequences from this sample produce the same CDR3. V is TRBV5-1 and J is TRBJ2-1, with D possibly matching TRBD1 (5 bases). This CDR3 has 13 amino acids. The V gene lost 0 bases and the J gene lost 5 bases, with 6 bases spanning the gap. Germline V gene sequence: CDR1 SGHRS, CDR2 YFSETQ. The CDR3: CASSLDRNNEQFF. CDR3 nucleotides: TGCGCCAGCAGCTTGGACAGGAACAATGAGCAGTTCTTC.

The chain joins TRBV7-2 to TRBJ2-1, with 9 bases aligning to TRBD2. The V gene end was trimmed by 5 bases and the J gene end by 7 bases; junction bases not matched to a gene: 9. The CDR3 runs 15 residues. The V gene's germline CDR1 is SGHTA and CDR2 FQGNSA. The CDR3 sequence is CASSPSGRKTNEQFF. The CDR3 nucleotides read TGTGCCAGCAGCCCCAGCGGGAGGAAAACGAATGAGCAGTTCTTC.

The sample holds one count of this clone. CDR3 protein: CASSEQGVGSPLHF. In DNA form, the CDR3 reads TGTGCCAGCAGCGAACAGGGGGTGGGGTCACCCCTCCACTTT. The chain recombines TRBV9 with TRBJ1-6, with 8 nucleotides matching TRBD1. Germline CDR1 and CDR2: SGDLS and YYNGEE. This CDR3 is 14 amino acids long. Trimming at V came to 3 bases and at J to 10 bases, leaving 6 bases not matched to a gene.

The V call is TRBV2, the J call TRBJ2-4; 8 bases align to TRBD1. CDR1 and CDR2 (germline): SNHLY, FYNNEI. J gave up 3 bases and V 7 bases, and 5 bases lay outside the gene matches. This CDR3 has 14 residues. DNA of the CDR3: TGTGCCAGCACGGACAGGGCGAACAAAAACATTCAGTACTTC. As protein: CASTDRANKNIQYF.